The next 8 T cell receptor beta chains were all read from a single sample in a study of blood T cell repertoires in COVID-19. Profiled with immunoSEQ multiplex PCR; TCRdb holds only in-frame clones, not every one. The sample contains some 290,000 clones, 86% of which appear only once. The sequenced material came from peripheral blood. Receptors originate from a woman younger than 45 with COVID-19, enrolled during active disease.

The rearrangement links TRBV7-9 to TRBJ1-5; TRBD1 is a possible D gene (5 bases). The CDR3 totals 15 residues. CDR1 and CDR2 (germline): SEHNR, FQNEAQ (reference sequence). The V end lost 1 base, the J end lost 4 bases, and 11 bases lay between the germline ends. CDR3 region: CASSLEGARNQPQHF. The CDR3, as DNA: TGTGCCAGCAGCTTAGAAGGGGCACGGAATCAGCCCCAGCATTTT.

This chain uses TRBV4-1 with TRBJ2-4; D is perhaps TRBD2 (6 bases). The V gene's germline CDR1 is MGHRA and CDR2 YSYEKL. The ends were cut back, 1 base at V and 0 bases at J, with 28 bases in the middle. The CDR3 spans 22 residues. CDR3 sequence reads: CASSQGLGTPGATYLAKNIQYF. In DNA, the CDR3 is TGCGCCAGCAGCCAAGGCTTGGGGACTCCGGGAGCAACTTACCTAGCCAAAAACATTCAGTACTTC.

V usage is TRBV7-9 and J usage is TRBJ2-5, with 7 bases matching TRBD1. CDR3 length equals 17 residues. The V segment lost 5 bases and the J segment 5 bases; nucleotides outside the gene matches: 17. Germline CDR1 is SEHNR and CDR2 is FQNEAQ (reference sequence). CDR3 loop: CASSLSPLRGLGETQYF. CDR3 sequence (DNA): TGTGCCAGCAGCCTAAGTCCACTGAGGGGGCTGGGGGAGACCCAGTACTTC.

V and J are TRBV27 and TRBJ1-1; D gene unclear. This CDR3 region has 11 residues. Germline CDR1 MNHEY, CDR2 SMNVEV (reference sequence). The ends were cut back, 6 bases at V and 5 bases at J, with 7 bases in the middle. Here the CDR3 reads CASRRSTEAFF. DNA of the CDR3: TGTGCCAGCAGACGGAGTACTGAAGCTTTCTTT.

There are a few counts of this clone. The CDR3 reads CASSPRGDYGYTF. The CDR3 region has the DNA TGTGCCAGCTCACCACGGGGAGACTATGGCTACACCTTC. This rearrangement joins TRBV18 to TRBJ1-2; D uncertain. The CDR3 extends over 13 amino acids. In germline, CDR1 is KGHSH, CDR2 LQKENI. V lost 1 base and J lost 3, with 6 bases in between.

The chain has TRBV11-2 and TRBJ2-5, with 8 bases aligning to TRBD2. The V gene end was trimmed by 6 bases and the J gene end by 5 bases; junction bases not matched to a gene: 2. The CDR3 has 12 amino acids. CDR1 is SGHAT and CDR2 is FQNNGV in the germline V gene. The CDR3 protein is CASSRGGETQYF. For the CDR3, the DNA is TGTGCCAGCAGTCGCGGGGGGGAGACCCAGTACTTC.

In nucleotides, the CDR3 is TGTGCCAGTAGTCCTTCTCTGTACAATGAGCAGTTCTTC. This sequence encodes CASSPSLYNEQFF. The chain couples TRBV19 to TRBJ2-1; D unclear. Germline CDR1 reads LNHDA; CDR2 reads SQIVND (reference sequence). The V end was cut by 5 bases, the J end by 4 bases, with 9 bases between. CDR3 length: 13 residues. Using reference TRBV19 and TRBJ2-1 for the parts outside the CDR3, the full variable domain is DGGITQSPKYLFRKEGQNVTLSCEQNLNHDAMYWYRQDPGQGLRLIYYSQIVNDFQKGDIAEGYSVSREKKESFPLTVTSAQKNPTAFYLCASSPSLYNEQFFGPGTRLTVL.

J is TRBJ2-2 and V is TRBV5-1; TRBD2 aligns across 9 bases. V dropped 0 bases and J dropped 5; count of bases not matched to a gene: 5. The CDR3 totals 16 residues. Germline lookup yields CDR1 SGHRS and CDR2 YFSETQ. The CDR3 sequence: CASSLVLAGNTGELFF. CDR3 nucleotide sequence: TGCGCCAGCAGCTTGGTGCTAGCGGGGAATACCGGGGAGCTGTTTTTT. The full variable domain, with the rest looked up from reference TRBV5-1 and TRBJ2-2, is KAGVTQTPRYLIKTRGQQVTLSCSPISGHRSVSWYQQTPGQGLQFLFEYFSETQRNKGNFPGRFSGRQFSNSRSEMNVSTLELGDSALYLCASSLVLAGNTGELFFGEGSRLTVL.